The 27 T cell receptor beta chains presented below share a single source sample, sequenced in a study of blood T cell repertoires in COVID-19. Assay used: immunoSEQ multiplex PCR; TCRdb lists only in-frame clones, some missing. The table lists 100,000 to 150,000 clones, under 90% of them singletons. The sequenced material came from peripheral blood. These receptors originate from a woman aged 60-70 years with acute or convalescent COVID-19.

This chain uses TRBV5-1 with TRBJ2-2; 10 nucleotides agree with TRBD2. Germline V lookup: CDR1 SGHRS, CDR2 YFSETQ. There are 17 residues in the CDR3. Germline trimming cut 3 bases from V and 2 bases from J; bases unmatched to any gene: 7. CDR3 protein: CASSSSAGGPNTGELFF. The DNA for the CDR3 is TGCGCCAGCAGCTCCTCAGCGGGGGGGCCAAACACCGGGGAGCTGTTTTTT. Full variable domain (rest looked up from reference TRBV5-1 and TRBJ2-2): KAGVTQTPRYLIKTRGQQVTLSCSPISGHRSVSWYQQTPGQGLQFLFEYFSETQRNKGNFPGRFSGRQFSNSRSEMNVSTLELGDSALYLCASSSSAGGPNTGELFFGEGSRLTVL.

The chain uses TRBV6-1 and TRBJ1-5; a possible D gene is TRBD1 (5 bases). CDR3 size: 13 residues. Trimming stripped 5 bases from V and 8 bases from J, with 13 bases between. The germline V gene encodes CDR1 MNHNS and CDR2 SASEGT. CDR3 protein: CASSLTGGEPQHF. The DNA for the CDR3 is TGTGCCAGCAGTTTAACAGGAGGGGAGCCCCAGCATTTT.

This chain connects TRBV5-1 to TRBJ2-3; D may be TRBD1 (7 bases). V lost 4 bases, J lost 9 bases, and 18 bases lay in between. Looked up from germline, CDR1 is SGHRS and CDR2 is YFSETQ. This CDR3 is 14 amino acids long. The CDR3 sequence: CASSLQRTGGTQYF. Here the CDR3 DNA reads TGCGCCAGCAGCCTCCAAAGGACAGGAGGGACGCAGTATTTT.

The chain carries TRBV2 and TRBJ1-6; TRBD1 agrees at 8 bases. CDR3 size: 15 residues. V dropped 2 bases and J dropped 10; count of bases not matched to a gene: 7. Germline V gene lookup returns CDR1 SNHLY and CDR2 FYNNEI. The CDR3 protein is CASSEQGASGSPLHF. CDR3 nucleotide sequence: TGTGCCAGCAGTGAACAGGGGGCGTCGGGATCACCCCTCCACTTT.

The chain joins TRBV20-1 to TRBJ1-3; no firm D call. This CDR3 has 11 amino acids. Germline V gene sequence: CDR1 DFQATT, CDR2 SNEGSKA (reference sequence). V was pared by 5 bases and J by 3 bases, with 5 bases between. DNA for the CDR3: TGCAGTGCTTTAGATGGAAACACCATATATTTT. Encoded protein: CSALDGNTIYF.

J is TRBJ1-5 and V is TRBV24-1; the match to TRBD1 covers 7 bases. J gave up 3 bases and V 3 bases, and 4 bases lay outside the gene matches. Germline CDR1 is KGHDR and CDR2 is SFDVKD. The CDR3 is 15 residues long. DNA of the CDR3: TGTGCCACCAGTGATACGACAGGGATCAATCAGCCCCAGCATTTT. This translates into CATSDTTGINQPQHF.

V gene TRBV7-9 combines with J gene TRBJ1-1; tentative D call: TRBD1 (6 bases). This CDR3 region has 15 residues. Germline CDR1 and CDR2: SEHNR and FQNEAQ (reference sequence). Trimming took off 5 bases at V and 4 bases at J, with 17 bases between the two ends. The CDR3 loop reads CASSPPQGKTTEAFF. The DNA of the CDR3 is TGTGCCAGCAGCCCGCCACAGGGTAAGACCACTGAAGCTTTCTTT.

The rearrangement uses TRBV5-4 and TRBJ2-4; possibly TRBD1 for D (5 bases). The V gene lost 0 bases and the J gene lost 7 bases, with 5 bases spanning the gap. The CDR3 contains 12 residues. The germline V gene encodes CDR1 SGHNT and CDR2 YYREEE (reference sequence). The CDR3 reads CASSLAGNIQYF. DNA of the CDR3: TGTGCCAGCAGCTTGGCAGGGAACATTCAGTACTTC.

The CDR3 here is CASSTAGQGSYGYTF. CDR3 nucleotides: TGTGCCAGCAGCACCGCCGGACAGGGGAGTTATGGCTACACCTTC. The chain employs TRBV11-1 and TRBJ1-2, with 9 bases lining up with TRBD1. The V segment lost 5 bases and the J segment 5 bases; nucleotides outside the gene matches: 9. CDR3 length equals 15 residues. Germline V CDR1 and CDR2: SGHAT, FQDESV (reference sequence). Variable domain in full (rest from reference TRBV11-1 and TRBJ1-2): EAEVAQSPRYKITEKSQAVAFWCDPISGHATLYWYRQILGQGPELLVQFQDESVVDDSQLPKDRFSAERLKGVDSTLKIQPAELGDSAMYLCASSTAGQGSYGYTFGSGTRLTVV.

This sequence joins TRBV4-2 and TRBJ1-5, with D hard to call. This CDR3 is built from 17 residues. The V end lost 0 bases, the J end lost 4 bases, and 16 bases lay between the germline ends. Germline CDR1 is LGHNA and CDR2 is YNFKEQ. The CDR3 loop reads CASSQEPGTTANQPQHF. The CDR3 nucleotides are TGTGCCAGCAGCCAAGAACCGGGTACAACGGCTAATCAGCCCCAGCATTTT.

The chain joins TRBV2 to TRBJ1-2, with TRBD1 as a possible D gene (5 bases). CDR3 length: 14 amino acids. V was cut by 6 bases and J by 4 bases, with 15 bases left in between. Germline assignment: CDR1 SNHLY and CDR2 FYNNEI. This CDR3 reads CASSQGPQGYGYTF. The CDR3 DNA follows: TGTGCCAGCAGCCAAGGCCCCCAGGGCTATGGCTACACCTTC. Filled out from reference TRBV2 and TRBJ1-2, the complete variable domain reads EPEVTQTPSHQVTQMGQEVILRCVPISNHLYFYWYRQILGQKVEFLVSFYNNEISEKSEIFDDQFSVERPDGSNFTLKIRSTKLEDSAMYFCASSQGPQGYGYTFGSGTRLTVV.

The CDR3 DNA follows: TGCGCCAGCAGCTTGGTCCAGGTCGGTTTATGGGGCTACACCTTC. Amino acids: CASSLVQVGLWGYTF. J is TRBJ1-2 and V is TRBV5-1; no clear D. Germline values: CDR1 SGHRS, CDR2 YFSETQ. The CDR3 is 15 amino acids. Deletions cut 0 bases from V and 8 bases from J, with 17 bases between. Full variable domain (remainder filled in from reference TRBV5-1 and TRBJ1-2): KAGVTQTPRYLIKTRGQQVTLSCSPISGHRSVSWYQQTPGQGLQFLFEYFSETQRNKGNFPGRFSGRQFSNSRSEMNVSTLELGDSALYLCASSLVQVGLWGYTFGSGTRLTVV.

This chain connects TRBV5-1 to TRBJ2-3; 9 bases are shared with TRBD1. The CDR3 consists of 16 residues. The germline gives CDR1 SGHRS, CDR2 YFSETQ. V lost 4 bases to trimming and J lost 7 bases; unmatched junction nucleotides: 13. The chain's CDR3 is CASSRELMDRGNTQYF. The CDR3 DNA follows: TGCGCCAGCAGCCGGGAATTAATGGACAGGGGAAATACGCAGTATTTT.

This chain links TRBV7-9 with TRBJ1-4, with 9 positions matching TRBD1. V lost 5 bases, J lost 5 bases, and 6 bases stayed unmatched. The length of the CDR3 is 15 residues. From germline, CDR1 is SEHNR and CDR2 FQNEAQ (reference sequence). The CDR3: CASSADRGRNEKLFF. The CDR3 coding sequence is TGTGCCAGCAGCGCGGACAGGGGCCGGAATGAAAAACTGTTTTTT.

This chain joins TRBV6-5 and TRBJ2-7, with TRBD2 as a possible D gene (7 bases). V lost 5 bases to trimming and J lost 0 bases, with 11 bases between them. This CDR3 is built from 14 residues. Per the germline V gene, CDR1 is MNHEY and CDR2 is SVGAGI. CDR3 amino acids: CASSPRGHSYEQYF. CDR3 nucleotides: TGTGCCAGCAGTCCGCGGGGGCACTCCTACGAGCAGTACTTC.

This clone was found a few times. The chain has TRBV29-1 and TRBJ1-1; possibly TRBD1 for D (5 bases). Trimming took off 6 bases at V and 10 bases at J, with 24 bases between the two ends. The CDR3 totals 14 residues. Germline CDR1 reads SQVTM; CDR2 reads ANQGSEA. CDR3 loop: CSVGGAKRNVGAFF. The CDR3 DNA is TGCAGCGTGGGAGGGGCAAAAAGGAACGTTGGAGCTTTCTTT.

This clone was picked up a small number of times. The V call is TRBV10-1, the J call TRBJ1-3, with a possible D match to TRBD1 (5 bases). This CDR3 has 13 amino acids. The germline CDR1 and CDR2 sequences are WNHNN and SYGVQD (reference sequence). The CDR3 sequence: CDGETDLGHTIYF. The CDR3 DNA follows: TGCGACGGTGAAACGGACCTGGGGCACACCATATATTTT.

CDR3 residues: CGSGWGYSGNTIYF. For the CDR3, the DNA is TGTGGAAGCGGCTGGGGTTACTCTGGAAACACCATATATTTT. V is TRBV30 and J is TRBJ1-3; D not certain. Germline CDR1 reads GTSNPN; CDR2 reads SVGIG (reference sequence). The CDR3 length is 14 residues.

The chain is built from TRBV19 and TRBJ1-4, with a possible D match to TRBD1 (5 bases). The germline V and J ends were trimmed by 7 bases and 4 bases, with 13 bases remaining between them. The germline CDR1 and CDR2 sequences are LNHDA and SQIVND (reference sequence). This CDR3 spans 14 amino acids. The CDR3 nucleotides are TGTGCCAGTAAACCGACAGTAGATAATGAAAAACTGTTTTTT. It is translated as CASKPTVDNEKLFF.

The chain combines TRBV28 with TRBJ2-7; D is possibly TRBD1 (6 bases). In germline, CDR1 is MDHEN, CDR2 SYDVKM. The CDR3 runs to 14 residues. Trimming left V 3 bases short and J 4 bases short, with 13 bases between. The CDR3 reads CASSLQGLVYEQYF. DNA of the CDR3: TGTGCCAGCAGTTTGCAGGGGCTGGTGTACGAGCAGTACTTC.

The rearrangement uses TRBV2 and TRBJ1-2; 10 nucleotides match TRBD1. V shed 6 bases, J shed 6 bases, and the junction held 4 bases outside the gene matches. Germline CDR1 reads SNHLY; CDR2 reads FYNNEI. This CDR3 region has 13 residues. The CDR3 DNA follows: TGTGCCAGCAGCGGGACAGGGGAAGATGGCTACACCTTC. Amino acids: CASSGTGEDGYTF.

This chain connects TRBV28 to TRBJ1-4; D is possibly TRBD1 (5 bases). The CDR3 is 15 residues long. V was shortened by 5 bases and J by 4 bases, with 14 bases between the two germline ends. Germline values: CDR1 MDHEN, CDR2 SYDVKM. CDR3 protein: CASSRRGSRNEKLFF. CDR3 bases: TGTGCCAGCAGTCGGAGGGGTTCTCGTAATGAAAAACTGTTTTTT.

This chain connects TRBV12-3 or TRBV12-4 to TRBJ2-2, with TRBD2 identical over 12 bases. CDR3 length equals 13 residues. V lost 8 bases, J lost 6 bases, and 1 base stayed unmatched. The CDR3 DNA reads as TGTGCCAGCTGGACTAGCGGGGCCGGGGAGCTGTTTTTT. Protein product: CASWTSGAGELFF.

This clone is a singleton in its sample. The chain uses TRBV27 and TRBJ1-2; D perhaps matches TRBD1 (6 bases). The CDR3 runs 13 residues. CDR1 is MNHEY and CDR2 is SMNVEV in the germline V gene (reference sequence). V lost 5 bases and J 6 bases, leaving 13 bases between the germline ends. The CDR3 DNA is TGTGCCAGCAGTCTGAACAGGGCGGATGGCTACACCTTC. Translation gives CASSLNRADGYTF.

The V call is TRBV24-1, the J call TRBJ2-5; possibly TRBD2 for D (6 bases). The CDR3 runs to 15 residues. From germline, CDR1 is KGHDR and CDR2 SFDVKD. V shed 3 bases and J shed 4 bases, with 14 bases lying between them. The CDR3 sequence: CATSDPGTPGETQYF. The DNA for the CDR3 is TGTGCCACCAGTGATCCTGGGACTCCCGGAGAGACCCAGTACTTC.

The chain links TRBV11-1 to TRBJ1-1; D gene ambiguous. The CDR3 is made up of 14 amino acids. Deletions cut 4 bases from V and 1 base from J, with 10 bases between. CDR1 is SGHAT and CDR2 is FQDESV in the germline V gene (reference sequence). The DNA for the CDR3 is TGTGCCAGCAGCTACGACACCAGGAACACTGAAGCTTTCTTT. It translates to CASSYDTRNTEAFF.

This chain uses TRBV7-9 with TRBJ2-3; weak D call: TRBD1 (5 bases). The CDR3 consists of 15 residues. Germline V lookup: CDR1 SEHNR, CDR2 FQNEAQ (reference sequence). V dropped 7 bases and J dropped 3 bases, with 17 bases sitting between them. CDR3 nucleotide sequence: TGTGCCAGCACCGCTGGGGCCATGGTAACAGATACGCAGTATTTT. Its translation is CASTAGAMVTDTQYF. The whole variable domain, remainder taken from reference TRBV7-9 and TRBJ2-3, is DTGVSQNPRHKITKRGQNVTFRCDPISEHNRLYWYRQTLGQGPEFLTYFQNEAQLEKSRLLSDRFSAERPKGSFSTLEIQRTEQGDSAMYLCASTAGAMVTDTQYFGPGTRLTVL.